The 18 T cell receptor beta chains below all came from one sample that was sequenced in a study of PD-L1 blockade in urothelial cancer. Generated by immunoSEQ multiplex PCR, the TCRdb table keeps only in-frame clones and is missing some. The sample consists of some 52,000 clones, roughly 84% of them appearing once. The material was PBMCs, obtained around atezolizumab (anti-PD-L1) treatment. The receptors come from a man aged 40-50 years with urothelial cancer.

The chain employs TRBV28 and TRBJ2-5; 8 nucleotides match TRBD1. The ends lost 5 bases at V and 5 bases at J; junction bases unmatched: 1. This CDR3 is 12 amino acids long. Germline lookup yields CDR1 MDHEN and CDR2 SYDVKM. The CDR3: CASSRTGETQYF. In nucleotides, the CDR3 is TGTGCCAGCAGTAGGACAGGGGAGACCCAGTACTTC.

The gene calls are TRBV7-9 and TRBJ2-7; TRBD1 matches 7 bases. The CDR3 totals 17 residues. CDR1 and CDR2 from the germline V gene are SEHNR and FQNEAQ (reference sequence). J was trimmed by 6 bases and V by 5 bases; bases with no gene match: 19. For the CDR3, the DNA is TGTGCCAGCAGCCCCCTACTAGGGGGCGCGGAAGGAGGCGAGCAGTACTTC. This sequence encodes CASSPLLGGAEGGEQYF. The whole variable domain, filled in from reference TRBV7-9 and TRBJ2-7, reads DTGVSQNPRHKITKRGQNVTFRCDPISEHNRLYWYRQTLGQGPEFLTYFQNEAQLEKSRLLSDRFSAERPKGSFSTLEIQRTEQGDSAMYLCASSPLLGGAEGGEQYFGPGTRLTVT.

The chain uses TRBV6-5 and TRBJ2-7, with 9 positions matching TRBD2. This CDR3 has 15 residues. The V segment lost 0 bases and the J segment 1 base; nucleotides outside the gene matches: 1. Germline V gene sequence: CDR1 MNHEY, CDR2 SVGAGI. Here the CDR3 DNA reads TGTGCCAGCAGTTACTCTAGCGGGGGTTCCTACGAGCAGTACTTC. This codes for CASSYSSGGSYEQYF.

V usage is TRBV9 and J usage is TRBJ2-7; no reliable D call. Germline CDR1 reads SGDLS; CDR2 reads YYNGEE. The CDR3 runs 15 residues. V gave up 4 bases and J gave up 3 bases, with 17 bases separating them. CDR3 sequence: CASSLSRDGFYEQYF. Written as DNA, the CDR3 is TGTGCCAGCAGCCTCTCGCGTGACGGGTTCTACGAGCAGTACTTC.

This chain uses TRBV28 with TRBJ1-5, with 8 bases fitting TRBD1. The V gene end was trimmed by 5 bases and the J gene end by 9 bases; junction bases not matched to a gene: 9. The CDR3 runs to 14 residues. The germline V gene encodes CDR1 MDHEN and CDR2 SYDVKM. The CDR3 coding sequence is TGTGCCAGCAGTGAAGGACAGGGTACGAGGCCCCAGCATTTT. Residues: CASSEGQGTRPQHF.

The chain uses TRBV28 and TRBJ1-2, with TRBD1 as a possible D gene (5 bases). Germline V gives CDR1 MDHEN, CDR2 SYDVKM. The CDR3 has 13 amino acids. Trimming stripped 6 bases from V and 0 bases from J, with 8 bases between. Written as DNA, the CDR3 is TGTGCCAGCAGGGGCAGGGCTAACTATGGCTACACCTTC. Translated: CASRGRANYGYTF.

The gene calls are TRBV9 and TRBJ2-1; weak D call: TRBD2 (5 bases). The germline CDR1 and CDR2 sequences are SGDLS and YYNGEE. V was cut by 1 base and J by 6 bases, with 11 bases left in between. CDR3 length equals 14 residues. The DNA of the CDR3 is TGTGCCAGCAGCGTATGGGGAGTGGGCAATGAGCAGTTCTTC. Translated, it gives CASSVWGVGNEQFF.

The J gene is TRBJ2-1, the V gene TRBV14; TRBD2 aligns across 13 bases. Germline V lookup: CDR1 SGHDN, CDR2 FVKESK. J was trimmed by 7 bases and V by 1 base; bases with no gene match: 4. This CDR3 has 16 residues. In DNA, the CDR3 is TGTGCCAGCAGCCAAGCGACTAGCGGGAGGAGGAATGAGCAGTTCTTC. This translates into CASSQATSGRRNEQFF.

V is TRBV4-3 and J is TRBJ2-1; 8 bases fit TRBD2. Germline V gives CDR1 LGHNA, CDR2 YSLEER. There are 16 residues in the CDR3. Trimming removed 0 bases from V and 3 bases from J; junction bases left unmatched: 4. CDR3 DNA: TGCGCCAGCAGCCAAGATCTCACTAGCGGCTACAATGAGCAGTTCTTC. This codes for CASSQDLTSGYNEQFF.

The V and J genes are TRBV29-1 and TRBJ1-5; the D is unclear. The CDR3 covers 14 residues. Trimming cost V 4 bases and J 1 base, with 11 bases left between them. CDR1 is SQVTM and CDR2 is ANQGSEA in the germline V gene. This CDR3 is CSVGMAASNQPQHF. The CDR3 bases are TGCAGCGTTGGCATGGCGGCGAGCAATCAGCCCCAGCATTTT.

This clone was observed a handful of times. The V gene is TRBV27, the J gene TRBJ2-4, with TRBD1 identical over 8 bases. CDR3 length: 14 residues. V trimming: 5 bases; J trimming: 2 bases; junction bases outside the gene matches: 2. Germline CDR1 MNHEY, CDR2 SMNVEV (reference sequence). The CDR3 reads CASSGQGSKNIQYF. DNA of the CDR3: TGTGCCAGCAGTGGACAGGGTTCCAAAAACATTCAGTACTTC.

The chain couples TRBV25-1 to TRBJ1-4; weak D call: TRBD1 (6 bases). V was shortened by 0 bases and J by 0 bases, with 11 bases between the two germline ends. The CDR3 is made up of 17 amino acids. Germline assignment: CDR1 MGHDK and CDR2 SYGVNS. CDR3 residues: CASSEYRGYATNEKLFF. The CDR3 DNA reads TGTGCCAGCAGTGAATATAGGGGGTATGCAACTAATGAAAAACTGTTTTTT.

This clone was counted once. J is TRBJ2-5 and V is TRBV5-4; a weak D match, TRBD1 (6 bases). Trimming pared 4 bases from V and 1 base from J, leaving 11 bases between. The germline CDR1 and CDR2 sequences are SGHNT and YYREEE (reference sequence). The CDR3 spans 14 residues. The CDR3 loop is CASSPRTAQETQYF. CDR3 DNA: TGTGCCAGCAGCCCGAGGACAGCCCAAGAGACCCAGTACTTC.

The V gene is TRBV21-1, the J gene TRBJ1-3. TRBV21-1 is classified as a pseudogene. The CDR3 is 14 amino acids. The DNA for the CDR3 is TGTGCCAGCAGCAAAAGCGTCTCTGGAAACACCATATATTTT. Its protein is CASSKSVSGNTIYF.

This clone showed up just once. J is TRBJ2-1 and V is TRBV5-1; 14 nucleotides match TRBD2. CDR3 length equals 21 residues. The germline gives CDR1 SGHRS, CDR2 YFSETQ. J gave up 9 bases and V 5 bases, and 25 bases lay outside the gene matches. In DNA form, the CDR3 reads TGCGCCAGCAGTTCTTCCGGGACTAGCGGGAGATGGCGGGGATCGTGGATTGAGCAGTTCTTC. This sequence encodes CASSSSGTSGRWRGSWIEQFF.

V gene TRBV6-1 combines with J gene TRBJ1-4; D possibly corresponds to TRBD1 (5 bases). CDR3 length: 16 amino acids. Germline V gene sequence: CDR1 MNHNS, CDR2 SASEGT. Trimming removed 0 bases at V and 4 bases at J, with 12 bases between. CDR3 protein: CASSEARQPDNEKLFF. The CDR3 nucleotides read TGTGCCAGCAGTGAAGCGAGACAGCCGGATAATGAAAAACTGTTTTTT.

The rearrangement uses TRBV19 and TRBJ2-2; D might be TRBD1 (6 bases). The V end lost 5 bases, the J end lost 0 bases, and 7 bases lay between the germline ends. The germline gives CDR1 LNHDA, CDR2 SQIVND (reference sequence). The CDR3 loop spans 14 amino acids. CDR3: CASSAGANTGELFF. The DNA of the CDR3 is TGTGCCAGTAGTGCAGGGGCGAACACCGGGGAGCTGTTTTTT. Full variable domain (remainder filled in from reference TRBV19 and TRBJ2-2): DGGITQSPKYLFRKEGQNVTLSCEQNLNHDAMYWYRQDPGQGLRLIYYSQIVNDFQKGDIAEGYSVSREKKESFPLTVTSAQKNPTAFYLCASSAGANTGELFFGEGSRLTVL.

This clone was recorded a few times. V usage is TRBV28 and J usage is TRBJ1-2; perhaps TRBD1 as D (5 bases). The CDR3 is 14 amino acids. The germline V gene has CDR1 MDHEN and CDR2 SYDVKM. With 3 bases removed from V and 2 bases from J, the gap between germline ends came to 10 bases. This CDR3 reads CASSFGKGNYGYTF. CDR3 nucleotide sequence: TGTGCCAGCAGTTTCGGCAAGGGGAACTATGGCTACACCTTC.